This T cell receptor (beta chain) was recorded in a study of cytomegalovirus exposure and HLA in healthy donors (dated by TCRdb to about 2017). Concerning the study at large: According to an earlier analysis of 450 to 650 of the donors, some 170 million T cells yielded over 90 million unique TCR beta sequences and about 300 Gb of sequence data. Approximately 330 gigabases of sequencing data and roughly 81 million unique TCR sequences made up an early release that covered 500 to 650 HLA-typed donors. Of the approximately 400 genotyped donors, over 80% were placed in the genetic ancestry cluster associated with self-reported Caucasian donors. The study was designed to test whether signatures of past pathogen exposure could be identified by cataloging public T cell receptors. Using immunosequencing, the study profiled T cell repertoires from 666 subjects and related those repertoires to cytomegalovirus serostatus. Besides the first cohort of some 670 subjects, a separate validation cohort made up of roughly 120 different subjects was used. The study combined high-throughput TCR immunosequencing, statistical association of individual TCRs with disease status, and machine learning to predict cytomegalovirus infection status. In a later analysis, previously published TCR beta repertoires from hundreds of donors were re-analyzed and high-resolution HLA genotyping was added so that TCR occurrence patterns could be studied. The later analysis used no new phenotypic data to find candidate immune exposures, relying instead on TCR beta sequences and their occurrence across donors. To decide whether each TCR beta V gene segment behaved as functional or pseudogenic, an earlier analysis of some 580 of the donors relied on high-throughput TCR beta sequencing. Donor age, sex, ethnicity and CMV serostatus were compiled together with the repertoire data. A later genetic analysis used genome-wide SNP genotypes for about 55% of the 666 donors, treating that subset as a discovery cohort. Every discovery cohort repertoire had been produced on one sequencing platform. Both class I and class II loci were covered by HLA typing, at four-digit resolution. The number of typed donors differed by locus: about 620-630 for A, B, C, DRB1 and DQB1; approximately 520 for DQA1; fewer than 610 for DPA1; and roughly 450 for DPB1. Four to six DR-DQ haplotypes were handled as single units for association and clustering, since linkage in the cohort was strong. Among a few hundred genotyped donors of the cohort, an average of roughly 240,000 unique TCR beta nucleotide sequences were sequenced per donor, about a sixth of them non-productive. Overall study outcomes, separate from this receptor: The study gave a list of 150 to 200 TCR beta chains associated with cytomegalovirus. It was suggested by the authors that the approach could potentially be generalized to other disease states and immunological phenotypes. A cluster of highly shared sequence variants was judged likely to be a technical artifact of the sequencing pipeline. Several of the top co-occurrence clusters appeared to be linked to parvovirus B19, influenza, CMV and Epstein-Barr virus, according to a later analysis. According to a later analysis, TCR association rates differed among HLA loci, with DRB1 alleles showing the most associated TCRs and HLA-C alleles showing the fewest. In vitro tests confirmed that a few of the cytomegalovirus-associated TCR beta chains recognize cytomegalovirus antigens. This cohort had only TCR beta chains sequenced, and the lack of alpha or paired-chain data limited which features could be detected. The 87-base-pair reads could not distinguish some IMGT-functional V segments, including TRBV6-2 and TRBV6-3, so those segments were excluded. Correlated functional status among segregating V segments might reflect linkage disequilibrium, but an unknown experimental factor could not be ruled out. Most CMV-associated TCR beta chains appeared to be HLA-restricted in a later analysis, and the HLA associations seemed to be driven largely by CMV exposure. A further reported finding was that TCR beta sequences accurately predicted the HLA-A and HLA-B alleles for most subjects in the first cohort. Immune exposure information for the cohort was limited to CMV serostatus. The classifier was reported to diagnose cytomegalovirus status with high specificity and sensitivity in both the original and validation cohorts. Because counts were too low, fewer than 20 rarely observed V segments, including chromosome 9 orphons, were excluded from the earlier analysis of fewer than 650 of the donors. In a later genetic analysis, fewer N-insertions in productive TCRs were reported among donors in an Asian-associated ancestry cluster than the roughly 670-donor mean. When HLA alleles, especially DR and DQ, strongly co-occurred, attributing TCR associations to individual alleles was difficult. The presence/absence analyses assumed that sequencing depth was roughly uniform across donors, and that assumption may not be true. Compared with equally common non-associated chains, HLA-associated TCR beta chains in a later analysis were more clonally expanded and had lower generation probabilities. V-gene and J-gene trimming of TCR beta chains was associated with a missense DCLRE1C variant in a later genetic analysis, and the association was replicated in an independent cohort. HLA typing was unavailable for some donors at each locus, so association tests used only the typed subset. In an earlier analysis of some 640 of the donors, most TCR beta V segments were observed in productive rearrangements about 90% or about 30% of the time, broadly matching IMGT annotations. Most TCR sequences were seen in very few donors, while some public TCRs were found in many individuals. Specific HLA alleles were associated with 15,000 to 20,000 TCR beta sequences at a false discovery rate of 0.05 in a later analysis.

The library was built by means of the immunoSEQ multiplex PCR assay. A mixture of 60 forward primers for TCR Vbeta segments and 13 reverse primers for TCR Jbeta segments was used in the multiplex PCR. The CDR3 region of rearranged TCR beta genes was amplified from genomic DNA with a multiplex PCR assay. The amplified TCR beta libraries were sequenced on the Illumina HiSeq System as 87-base-pair reads. The original methods were these. In a later analysis, approximately 74 million unique TCR beta chains were counted across the approximately 640 repertoires, and roughly 11 million of these chains were shared by at least two donors. Raw reads were error-corrected and collapsed into unique sequences by a nearest-neighbor algorithm in which closely related sequences were merged to remove PCR and sequencing errors. Alignment of CDR3 sequences to IMGT reference sequences was used to assign V, D and J gene segments. For a sequence to be retained, a match of at least six nucleotides was required to both a V gene segment and a J gene segment. A rearrangement was called productive if the CDR3 had no stop codons and remained in frame with V and J, and every other rearrangement was called non-productive. Following IMGT convention, CDR3 was defined as the stretch from the second conserved V-encoded cysteine to the conserved J-encoded phenylalanine. In an earlier analysis of just under 600 of the donors, sequences lacking an unambiguous match to a single V gene segment were excluded. An earlier analysis of 500 to 600 of the donors classified V segments as functional when productive rearrangements were above 56.7% and as segregating when the standard deviation between donors was above 5%. A statistical classification framework was built for diagnosing cytomegalovirus status from the catalog of TCR beta chain sequences. In a later analysis, TCR nucleotide sequences were compared against IMGT/GENE-DB human TR gene sequences so that V and J genes could be assigned. A later analysis assigned CDR3 sequences and most-parsimonious VDJ recombination scenarios with the TCRdist pipeline. In a later analysis, each TCR beta chain was defined by its CDR3 amino acid sequence together with its V-gene family, and reads without a unique V-gene family were excluded. As a way to deal with suspected cross-contamination and a sequencing artifact, a later analysis dropped hundreds of nucleotide sequences that were highly shared and had low generation probability. In a later analysis, a clonal expansion index for each public chain was calculated from normalized within-repertoire ranks of inferred template counts. A later analysis computed generation probabilities with a VDJ recombination model fitted to out-of-frame rearrangements, and checked the results against IGoR. In a later analysis, hypergeometric tests were used to score TCR-TCR, TCR-HLA and TCR-CMV co-occurrence, with a repertoire-size bias correction applied to TCR pairs. To estimate false discovery rates, a later analysis permuted the HLA or CMV assignments 20 times. A later analysis grouped co-occurring TCRs with DBSCAN, adding TCRdist sequence similarity when clustering within HLA-allele-positive subsets. Repertoires with fewer than 30,000 or more than 120,000 public chains, plus five repertoires with anomalous nucleotide sharing, were excluded from co-occurrence clustering. TCRdb carries this immuneACCESS record with in-frame sequences only. Its versions omit some clonotypes, under half of them owing to an unresolved V gene in the studies checked, with the rest unexplained. The V and J calls and the clone size are those of that table, but D and trimming were determined from the DNA. This sample gives approximately 160,000 clones in total; 75% to 80% of them show up just once. In total, the top ten clones hold over 2.5% of the sample.

Note on this clone: Its antigen is currently not known. The input lacks base qualities; no much larger clone sits a single base away.

Reading the germline V gene (reference sequence) gives CDR1 DFQATT and CDR2 SNEGSKA. Trimming removed 1 base from V and 5 bases from J, leaving 2 bases between the germline ends. From cysteine to phenylalanine, the CDR3 is 10 amino acids long. The retained sequence is limited to the CDR3, 30 bases, with the frame set at the first base. The cohort consisted of hundreds of healthy bone marrow donors. At the time of sampling, all cohort members were nominally healthy, though unrecorded immune exposures were likely present. The donor was CMV seropositive and was included in the group of 250 to 350 seropositive cohort members. A peripheral blood sample was provided by each donor, and peripheral blood mononuclear cells were used for TCR beta sequencing. Genomic DNA was extracted from the blood cell samples with the Qiagen DNeasy Blood Extraction Kit.

Sequenced: PBMCs. This clonotype originated in a woman aged 40 to 50 in good health and CMV-seropositive. The chain couples TRBV20-1 to TRBJ1-2, with the D segment identity uncertain. Read as DNA, the sequence is TGCAGTGCTAGAGCTTATGGCTACACCTTC. Its protein is CSARAYGYTF.